This entry lists 18 T cell receptor beta chains sequenced from one sample in a study of blood T cells in healthy people across ages. PCR was performed a second time for about 6 to 12 cycles using a sample-barcoded 5' primer and a J-beta primer mix. TCRdb ran MiXCR on the 5' RACE reads and lists one entry per CDR3 protein. The data show 1,800,000 or so distinct CDR3 sequences, with around 40% seen just once and 23% held by the top ten. The source material was blood. The source is a human donor in good health.

This clonotype was detected only a few times. This chain connects TRBV10-3 to TRBJ1-4; D is perhaps TRBD1 (5 bases). The CDR3 totals 13 residues. In germline, CDR1 is ENHRY, CDR2 SYGVKD. The V and J ends lost 6 bases and 6 bases respectively, with 11 bases between them. Here the CDR3 DNA reads TGTGCCATCAGGGAGAGGGGAGATGAAAAACTGTTTTTT. This encodes CAIRERGDEKLFF.

CDR3 nucleotides: TGTGCCATCAGCATTGGGACCAACAGTGGCTACACCTTC. Protein product: CAISIGTNSGYTF. The chain links TRBV10-3 to TRBJ1-2, with D perhaps TRBD1 (5 bases). Germline CDR1 and CDR2: ENHRY and SYGVKD. This CDR3 has 13 residues. V was cut by 6 bases and J by 7 bases, with 15 bases left in between.

This sequence joins TRBV20-1 and TRBJ2-3; D remains ambiguous. The CDR3 is 13 amino acids. The V end was cut by 7 bases, the J end by 2 bases, with 13 bases between. Germline CDR1 and CDR2: DFQATT and SNEGSKA (reference sequence). CDR3 sequence (DNA): TGCAGTGTAAGGTACTCTTCCACAGATACGCAGTATTTT. Translating it yields CSVRYSSTDTQYF.

A remark on this clonotype: Mismatch with germline at one junction end may stem from a read error. The chain couples TRBV12-3 or TRBV12-4 to TRBJ2-5; 8 bases fit TRBD2. This CDR3 spans 15 amino acids. The CDR3 nucleotides read TGTGCCAGCAGACGATACGGGGGGGTGGGGGAGACCCGGTACTTC. Protein sequence: CASRRYGGVGETRYF.

The chain employs TRBV10-3 and TRBJ2-3, with D perhaps matching TRBD2 (6 bases). Trimming cost V 3 bases and J 0 bases, with 10 bases left between them. The CDR3 runs 15 residues. CDR1 ENHRY and CDR2 SYGVKD come from the germline V gene. For the CDR3, the DNA is TGTGCCATCAGTGAAATAGCGGATAGCACAGATACGCAGTATTTT. Translating it yields CAISEIADSTDTQYF.

This rearrangement joins TRBV12-3 or TRBV12-4 to TRBJ2-1, with TRBD2 matching 8 bases. The trim removed 6 bases at V and 8 bases at J, leaving 18 bases unmatched. CDR3 length: 17 amino acids. The CDR3 here is CASRDAGTGGPWDEQFF. In DNA, the CDR3 is TGTGCCAGCAGGGACGCGGGAACGGGGGGGCCGTGGGATGAGCAGTTCTTC.

This clonotype was counted only a few times. This sequence joins TRBV5-4 and TRBJ1-2; 9 bases line up with TRBD1. This CDR3 region has 15 residues. Germline CDR1 and CDR2: SGHNT and YYREEE (reference sequence). The junction had 8 bases not matched to a gene; V was cut back by 4 bases and J by 4 bases. CDR3: CASSHWTGVTYGYTF. In nucleotides, the CDR3 is TGTGCCAGCAGCCACTGGACAGGGGTTACCTATGGCTACACCTTC.

This chain uses TRBV5-4 with TRBJ2-3; the match to TRBD1 covers 7 bases. The germline V gene has CDR1 SGHNT and CDR2 YYREEE (reference sequence). V was clipped by 4 bases and J by 0 bases; unmatched bases: 5. The CDR3 has 15 residues. The CDR3, as DNA: TGTGCCAGCAGCACGGGACAGTATAGCACAGATACGCAGTATTTT. The encoded protein is CASSTGQYSTDTQYF.

The chain links TRBV27 to TRBJ1-4, with D uncertain. V was shortened by 6 bases and J by 6 bases, with 14 bases between the two germline ends. Germline CDR1 is MNHEY and CDR2 is SMNVEV (reference sequence). The length of the CDR3 is 14 residues. CDR3 nucleotides: TGTGCCAGCAGACCTGCGGGAGGAGATGAAAAACTGTTTTTT. Protein sequence: CASRPAGGDEKLFF.

The genes are TRBV30 and TRBJ1-6; D gene uncertain. Germline loops: CDR1 GTSNPN, CDR2 SVGIG (reference sequence). This CDR3 has 12 amino acids. The germline V and J ends were trimmed by 1 base and 6 bases, with 4 bases remaining between them. The CDR3 loop reads CAWSETNSPLHF. CDR3 DNA sequence: TGTGCCTGGAGTGAAACTAATTCACCCCTCCACTTT. The entire variable domain, with the rest obtained from reference TRBV30 and TRBJ1-6, is as follows: SQTIHQWPATLVQPVGSPLSLECTVEGTSNPNLYWYRQAAGRGLQLLFYSVGIGQISSEVPQNLSASRPQDRQFILSSKKLLLSDSGFYLCAWSETNSPLHFGNGTRLTVT.

Only a few counts were recorded for this clonotype. V usage is TRBV10-3 and J usage is TRBJ1-2, with TRBD1 matching 7 bases. The V gene's germline CDR1 is ENHRY and CDR2 SYGVKD. This CDR3 contains 17 residues. Trimming cost V 0 bases and J 4 bases; bases outside gene matches: 11. CDR3 residues: CAISESNRLRGVYGYTF. DNA for the CDR3: TGTGCCATCAGTGAGTCGAATCGGCTCAGGGGGGTCTATGGCTACACCTTC.

This clonotype was observed a few times. Sequence at one end of the junction differs from germline and may be a read error. The rearrangement uses TRBV10-2 and TRBJ2-7, with TRBD1 as a possible D gene (6 bases). CDR3 size: 13 residues. Germline V gene lookup returns CDR1 WSHSY and CDR2 SAAADI. This CDR3 is CASSHGQLYERYF. The CDR3 region has the DNA TGCGCCAGCAGCCACGGACAGTTATACGAGCGGTACTTC.

The chain is built from TRBV4-1 and TRBJ2-7; perhaps TRBD2 as D (7 bases). The V and J ends lost 0 bases and 3 bases respectively, with 12 bases between them. The CDR3 has 15 amino acids. From germline, CDR1 is MGHRA and CDR2 YSYEKL. DNA for the CDR3: TGCGCCAGCAGCCAAGATCCGGGGGGCCGCTACGAGCAGTACTTC. Its protein product is CASSQDPGGRYEQYF.

This clonotype turned up a few times. The chain uses TRBV2 and TRBJ2-1, with 9 bases identical to TRBD2. Per the germline V gene, CDR1 is SNHLY and CDR2 is FYNNEI. The CDR3 totals 15 residues. V shed 7 bases, J shed 7 bases, and the junction held 11 bases outside the gene matches. In DNA form, the CDR3 reads TGTGCCAGCACCCCGGGACTAGCCCCCTTTAATGAGCAGTTCTTC. Its protein is CASTPGLAPFNEQFF.

As concerns this clonotype: Mismatch with germline at one junction end may stem from a read error. The rearrangement links TRBV20-1 to TRBJ1-5, with D maybe TRBD1 (5 bases). Germline loops: CDR1 DFQATT, CDR2 SNEGSKA (reference sequence). The CDR3 runs to 15 residues. CDR3 residues: CSATTGGGSNQPRHF. As DNA, the CDR3 is TGCAGTGCTACTACGGGGGGAGGAAGCAATCAGCCCCGGCATTTT.

The genes are TRBV20-1 and TRBJ1-2; D remains unclear. The CDR3 contains 14 residues. CDR1 and CDR2 (germline): DFQATT, SNEGSKA (reference sequence). V dropped 1 base and J dropped 4 bases, with 13 bases sitting between them. The CDR3 bases are TGCAGTGCTAGAGTCCGGGAGGGTCTCTATGGCTACACCTTC. This sequence encodes CSARVREGLYGYTF.

A remark on this clonotype: The junction differs from germline at one of its ends, possibly a read error. The chain carries TRBV4-3 and TRBJ2-1; D possibly matches TRBD1 or TRBD2 (6 bases each). Germline CDR1 is LGHNA and CDR2 is YSLEER. The CDR3 totals 15 residues. CDR3 nucleotide sequence: TGCGCCAGCAGCCCGTCCGGGGGCTCCTACAATAAGCAGTTCTTC. Residues: CASSPSGGSYNKQFF.

The V and J genes are TRBV21-1 and TRBJ2-1; the table calls TRBD1, which could not be checked here. TRBV21-1 is listed as a pseudogene. The CDR3 totals 14 residues. CDR3 sequence reads: CASSKGRGVYEQFF. The DNA for the CDR3 is TGTGCCAGCAGCAAAGGTCGGGGGGTGTATGAGCAGTTCTTC.